Following are 29 T cell receptor beta chains from one sample sequenced in a study of shared clonotypes between healthy human individuals (dated by TCRdb to about 2020). The library was prepared using the immunoSEQ multiplex PCR assay. The table comes from immuneACCESS by way of TCRdb, which keeps in-frame sequences with V and J called. Part of the clones is missing from these tables; in studies checked, under half for an unresolved V gene and the rest for unknown reasons. The sample has 450,000 to 500,000 clones on record, roughly 85% of them singletons. The top ten hold roughly 12% of the sample. Sequences were obtained from PBMCs. The source is a woman in her thirties or forties in good health. Some clones in this sample may be carry-over from other donors' samples.

The chain joins TRBV4-2 to TRBJ2-3, with D possibly being TRBD1 (6 bases). Per germline, CDR1 LGHNA and CDR2 YNFKEQ. CDR3 length equals 14 residues. Trimming removed 5 bases at V and 5 bases at J, with 14 bases between. The CDR3 loop is CASSRPLGGDTQYF. DNA for the CDR3: TGTGCCAGCAGCAGACCCCTAGGGGGAGATACGCAGTATTTT.

V gene TRBV27 combines with J gene TRBJ2-7, with TRBD2 identical over 8 bases. Germline trimming cut 0 bases from V and 3 bases from J; bases unmatched to any gene: 7. The length of the CDR3 is 16 residues. Germline loops: CDR1 MNHEY, CDR2 SMNVEV (reference sequence). The CDR3 protein is CASSLSSGSGIYEQYF. CDR3 coding DNA: TGTGCCAGCAGTTTATCGTCTGGTAGCGGGATCTACGAGCAGTACTTC.

The chain links TRBV9 to TRBJ2-3, with 8 bases fitting TRBD2. V lost 3 bases, J lost 3 bases, and 9 bases stayed unmatched. The CDR3 totals 16 residues. CDR1 SGDLS and CDR2 YYNGEE come from the germline V gene. CDR3 amino acids: CASSAEPGLETDTQYF. The CDR3 bases are TGTGCCAGCAGCGCCGAGCCGGGACTAGAAACAGATACGCAGTATTTT.

The CDR3 spells CASSPSEQETQYF. CDR3 nucleotide sequence: TGTGCCAGCAGTCCCTCGGAGCAAGAGACCCAGTACTTC. This chain joins TRBV6-6 and TRBJ2-5; D remains unclear. V was cut by 5 bases and J by 2 bases, with 9 bases left in between. Looked up from germline, CDR1 is MNHNY and CDR2 is SVGAGI (reference sequence). This CDR3 has 13 residues.

This clone was recorded only once. V and J are TRBV5-1 and TRBJ1-2; D not certain. The ends were cut back, 0 bases at V and 7 bases at J, with 10 bases in the middle. This CDR3 is 13 amino acids long. Germline V gene lookup returns CDR1 SGHRS and CDR2 YFSETQ. The CDR3 nucleotides are TGCGCCAGCAGCTTGGAGGTGGGTCGTGGCTACACCTTC. Translated, it gives CASSLEVGRGYTF.

In regard to this clone: Additional DNA sequences in this sample encode the identical CDR3. V is TRBV5-1 and J is TRBJ2-7; no definite D call. Trimming removed 0 bases at V and 3 bases at J, with 7 bases between. CDR1 is SGHRS, CDR2 YFSETQ, per germline. CDR3 length: 13 residues. The CDR3 protein is CASSLGADYEQYF. The CDR3 DNA reads TGCGCCAGCAGCTTGGGGGCTGACTACGAGCAGTACTTC.

This chain links TRBV12-5 with TRBJ2-7; 9 nucleotides match TRBD1. V was pared by 3 bases and J by 6 bases, with 12 bases of the junction left unmatched. Germline V gene data show CDR1 as LGHNT and CDR2 as FRNRAP. CDR3 length: 16 amino acids. DNA of the CDR3: TGTGCTAGTGGTTTATCGCTCGGACAGGGGCGACTCGAGCAGTACTTC. Its translation is CASGLSLGQGRLEQYF.

The CDR3 protein is CASRPSGRGTQYF. In DNA form, the CDR3 reads TGTGCCAGCAGACCTAGCGGGAGAGGTACGCAGTATTTT. The J gene is TRBJ2-3, the V gene TRBV7-2, with 10 bases matching TRBD2. Germline lookup yields CDR1 SGHTA and CDR2 FQGNSA. The J segment lost 8 bases and the V segment lost 6 bases, leaving 5 bases of the junction unmatched. The CDR3 has 13 amino acids.

This clone appeared a single time. This chain uses TRBV4-3 with TRBJ2-3, with D uncertain. This CDR3 comprises 14 residues. Germline CDR1 reads LGHNA; CDR2 reads YSLEER. The ends were cut back, 0 bases at V and 8 bases at J, with 12 bases in the middle. As DNA, the CDR3 is TGCGCCAGCAGCCAAGAGCTAAGCAGGCCTACGCAGTATTTT. It encodes CASSQELSRPTQYF.

This chain links TRBV9 with TRBJ2-7, with 11 bases matching TRBD2. V trimming: 1 base; J trimming: 4 bases; junction bases outside the gene matches: 10. CDR3 length equals 17 residues. Germline assignment: CDR1 SGDLS and CDR2 YYNGEE. CDR3 amino acids: CASSVPTTSGRGYEQYF. As DNA, the CDR3 is TGTGCCAGCAGCGTACCGACAACTAGCGGGAGAGGTTACGAGCAGTACTTC.

This chain links TRBV7-2 with TRBJ1-1; D not resolved. The V end was cut by 2 bases, the J end by 3 bases, with 13 bases between. Germline CDR1 reads SGHTA; CDR2 reads FQGNSA. There are 15 residues in the CDR3. The CDR3 DNA reads as TGTGCCAGCAGCTTAATGGGCAGGAGTGACACTGAAGCTTTCTTT. As protein: CASSLMGRSDTEAFF.

The chain combines TRBV4-3 with TRBJ2-2, with TRBD2 matching 8 bases. Germline CDR1 LGHNA, CDR2 YSLEER. Trimming removed 1 base from V and 1 base from J; junction bases left unmatched: 2. This CDR3 comprises 16 residues. The CDR3 DNA reads as TGCGCCAGCAGCCAAGTGGCGGGAGGGAACACCGGGGAGCTGTTTTTT. Protein sequence: CASSQVAGGNTGELFF.

This clone showed up just a few times. This rearrangement joins TRBV2 to TRBJ1-5; D gene uncertain. In germline, CDR1 is SNHLY, CDR2 FYNNEI. Trimming shortened V by 4 bases and J by 3 bases, and 4 bases separated the two germline ends. This CDR3 contains 12 residues. The CDR3 DNA sequence: TGTGCCAGCAGTGCTGACAATCAGCCCCAGCATTTT. It encodes CASSADNQPQHF.

In its sample, this clone was seen a few times. Other DNA sequences from this sample encode an identical CDR3 as well. The chain combines TRBV20-1 with TRBJ1-1; D call uncertain. V lost 4 bases and J 3 bases, leaving 3 bases between the germline ends. The CDR3 covers 10 residues. Germline CDR1 DFQATT, CDR2 SNEGSKA (reference sequence). CDR3 coding DNA: TGCAGTGCTACACACACTGAAGCTTTCTTT. It translates to CSATHTEAFF.

This chain links TRBV4-3 with TRBJ2-7; 9 bases line up with TRBD2. Germline V gene data show CDR1 as LGHNA and CDR2 as YSLEER. This CDR3 is built from 15 residues. The trim removed 1 base at V and 6 bases at J, leaving 7 bases unmatched. The CDR3 nucleotides are TGCGCCAGCAGCCAAGGGGCGACTAGCGGTGGCGAGCAGTACTTC. Residues: CASSQGATSGGEQYF.

This clone was observed a handful of times. V is TRBV5-1 and J is TRBJ2-2; D remains unclear. The CDR3 has 13 amino acids. The V and J ends lost 0 bases and 4 bases respectively, with 4 bases between them. Looked up from germline, CDR1 is SGHRS and CDR2 is YFSETQ. The CDR3 DNA is TGCGCCAGCAGCTTGGGGACCACCGGGGAGCTGTTTTTT. This translates into CASSLGTTGELFF. Looking up the rest from reference TRBV5-1 and TRBJ2-2 gives the full variable domain: KAGVTQTPRYLIKTRGQQVTLSCSPISGHRSVSWYQQTPGQGLQFLFEYFSETQRNKGNFPGRFSGRQFSNSRSEMNVSTLELGDSALYLCASSLGTTGELFFGEGSRLTVL.

V and J are TRBV9 and TRBJ1-4; tentative D call: TRBD1 (5 bases). This CDR3 contains 16 residues. The germline V gene encodes CDR1 SGDLS and CDR2 YYNGEE. Trimming cost V 3 bases and J 0 bases, with 12 bases left between them. CDR3 sequence: CASSAQEKATNEKLFF. CDR3 nucleotide sequence: TGTGCCAGCAGCGCACAGGAAAAGGCAACTAATGAAAAACTGTTTTTT.

The chain recombines TRBV28 with TRBJ1-2, with D unresolved. V shed 1 base and J shed 3 bases, with 9 bases lying between them. This CDR3 contains 14 residues. Germline CDR1 and CDR2: MDHEN and SYDVKM. CDR3 sequence reads: CASSLSGRDYGYTF. The CDR3, as DNA: TGTGCCAGCAGTTTATCTGGCAGAGACTATGGCTACACCTTC.

This chain joins TRBV4-1 and TRBJ2-7; the D gene is possibly TRBD2 (6 bases). The germline gives CDR1 MGHRA, CDR2 YSYEKL. Deletions cut 0 bases from V and 2 bases from J, with 11 bases between. The CDR3 extends over 15 amino acids. The CDR3 DNA is TGCGCCAGCAGCCAAGAACCGGGGGACGCCTACGAGCAGTACTTC. It codes for CASSQEPGDAYEQYF.

As regards this clone: An end of the junction does not agree with germline; a read error may underlie this. V gene TRBV7-7 combines with J gene TRBJ2-5, with 11 bases matching TRBD1. The CDR3 contains 15 residues. Germline-derived CDR1 and CDR2 are SSHAT and FNYEAQ (reference sequence). This chain's CDR3 is CASSRDRGVAETQYF. CDR3 DNA: TGTGCTAGCAGCAGGGACAGGGGGGTGGCAGAGACCCAGTACTTC.

V usage is TRBV18 and J usage is TRBJ2-1; 10 nucleotides agree with TRBD2. V gave up 4 bases and J gave up 7 bases; unmatched junction bases: 7. The CDR3 extends over 15 amino acids. Germline V CDR1 and CDR2: KGHSH, LQKENI. The CDR3 DNA sequence: TGTGCCAGCTCACAACTAGCGGGACCACAGAATGAGCAGTTCTTC. Translated, it gives CASSQLAGPQNEQFF. The variable domain in full, completed from reference TRBV18 and TRBJ2-1, reads NAGVMQNPRHLVRRRGQEARLRCSPMKGHSHVYWYRQLPEEGLKFMVYLQKENIIDESGMPKERFSAEFPKEGPSILRIQQVVRGDSAAYFCASSQLAGPQNEQFFGPGTRLTVL.

CDR3: CASSPLREAGELFF. CDR3 nucleotide sequence: TGTGCCAGCTCACCACTCCGGGAGGCCGGGGAGCTGTTTTTT. The chain links TRBV18 to TRBJ2-2, with 7 bases identical to TRBD2. This CDR3 is 14 amino acids long. J was trimmed by 6 bases and V by 1 base; bases with no gene match: 2. Germline-derived CDR1 and CDR2 are KGHSH and LQKENI.

This chain joins TRBV5-1 and TRBJ2-1, with 10 positions matching TRBD2. The CDR3 totals 16 residues. The ends lost 5 bases at V and 2 bases at J; junction bases unmatched: 7. The germline V gene encodes CDR1 SGHRS and CDR2 YFSETQ. CDR3 sequence reads: CASSTLAGAAYNEQFF. The CDR3 DNA reads TGCGCCAGCAGTACGCTAGCGGGAGCGGCCTACAATGAGCAGTTCTTC.

The chain employs TRBV19 and TRBJ2-7; TRBD1 agrees at 7 bases. Per germline, CDR1 LNHDA and CDR2 SQIVND (reference sequence). The CDR3 runs to 14 residues. The V segment lost 5 bases and the J segment 2 bases; nucleotides outside the gene matches: 6. CDR3 sequence (DNA): TGTGCCAGTAGTGTTGGGGGACAGACCTACGAGCAGTACTTC. Protein: CASSVGGQTYEQYF.

The chain links TRBV2 to TRBJ1-4, with D perhaps TRBD1 (6 bases). Trimming cost V 3 bases and J 7 bases, with 12 bases left between them. The CDR3 runs 14 residues. Per germline, CDR1 SNHLY and CDR2 FYNNEI. The CDR3 nucleotides are TGTGCCAGCAGTGAGTGGCAGGGGTTTGAAAAACTGTTTTTT. This translates into CASSEWQGFEKLFF.

J is TRBJ2-1 and V is TRBV5-4, with 14 bases identical to TRBD2. Germline loops: CDR1 SGHNT, CDR2 YYREEE (reference sequence). This CDR3 is 18 amino acids long. J was trimmed by 4 bases and V by 4 bases; bases with no gene match: 10. The CDR3 region is CASSRGGLAGDGYNEQFF. Written as DNA, the CDR3 is TGTGCCAGCAGCCGTGGGGGACTAGCGGGAGATGGGTACAATGAGCAGTTCTTC.

The V call is TRBV30, the J call TRBJ1-2; D not resolved. The CDR3 extends over 15 amino acids. Trimming stripped 0 bases from V and 2 bases from J, with 13 bases between. From germline, CDR1 is GTSNPN and CDR2 SVGIG (reference sequence). The DNA of the CDR3 is TGTGCCTGGAGTGTACGAGCGCTTCTGAACTATGGCTACACCTTC. Amino acids: CAWSVRALLNYGYTF.

The chain uses TRBV7-9 and TRBJ2-7, with 10 bases that match TRBD2. The CDR3 totals 15 residues. Germline V gene sequence: CDR1 SEHNR, CDR2 FQNEAQ (reference sequence). Unmatched junction bases numbered 6, after V lost 3 bases and J lost 4 bases. In nucleotides, the CDR3 is TGTGCCAGCAGCTTCGGGAGCGGGAGGGTTTACGAGCAGTACTTC. Its translation is CASSFGSGRVYEQYF.

The V gene is TRBV18, the J gene TRBJ2-1; D might be TRBD2 (5 bases). The CDR3 has 15 residues. CDR1 is KGHSH and CDR2 is LQKENI in the germline V gene. Between the trimmed V and J ends, which lost 3 bases and 4 bases, there was a span of 13 bases. Here the CDR3 DNA reads TGTGCCAGCTCACCCACGGCGGGCGGGTACAATGAGCAGTTCTTC. This codes for CASSPTAGGYNEQFF. Full variable domain (missing parts from reference TRBV18 and TRBJ2-1): NAGVMQNPRHLVRRRGQEARLRCSPMKGHSHVYWYRQLPEEGLKFMVYLQKENIIDESGMPKERFSAEFPKEGPSILRIQQVVRGDSAAYFCASSPTAGGYNEQFFGPGTRLTVL.